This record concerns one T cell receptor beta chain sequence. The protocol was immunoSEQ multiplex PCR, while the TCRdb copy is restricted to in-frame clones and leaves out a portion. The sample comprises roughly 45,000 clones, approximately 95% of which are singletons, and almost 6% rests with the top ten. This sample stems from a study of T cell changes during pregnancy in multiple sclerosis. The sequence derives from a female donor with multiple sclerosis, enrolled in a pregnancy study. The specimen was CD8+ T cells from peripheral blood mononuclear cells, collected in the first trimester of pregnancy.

The CDR3 DNA is TGTGCCAGTAGTTTCCCAGCGGGAGGGCCTCGTGGTGAGCAGTTCTTC. Translated, it gives CASSFPAGGPRGEQFF. J is TRBJ2-1 and V is TRBV19, with 10 bases that match TRBD2. The CDR3 has 16 amino acids. With 5 bases clipped from V and 9 bases from J, the junction kept 13 bases outside the gene matches. Looked up from germline, CDR1 is LNHDA and CDR2 is SQIVND (reference sequence).